The 28 T cell receptor beta chains listed next were all sequenced from one sample in a study of blood T cell repertoires in COVID-19. The table came from immunoSEQ multiplex PCR; TCRdb's copy has only in-frame clones and leaves some out. The table lists under 200,000 clones, 80% of them singletons. The sample taken for sequencing was PBMCs or T cells enriched from blood (not recorded which). Every receptor here comes from a woman in her fifties or sixties who had recovered from COVID-19.

The chain joins TRBV30 to TRBJ1-2; weak D call: TRBD1 (5 bases). Germline CDR1 GTSNPN, CDR2 SVGIG (reference sequence). Trimming left V 4 bases short and J 13 bases short, with 19 bases between. This CDR3 contains 12 residues. The CDR3 DNA reads as TGTGCCTGGACCTCCCCGAGGGGCGGGGGCACCTTC. As protein: CAWTSPRGGGTF.

The chain links TRBV7-2 to TRBJ1-2; 9 bases agree with TRBD1. Germline lookup yields CDR1 SGHTA and CDR2 FQGNSA. There are 14 residues in the CDR3. V gave up 6 bases and J gave up 5 bases; unmatched junction bases: 7. The CDR3 loop reads CASSPPGQGYGYTF. The CDR3 DNA sequence: TGTGCCAGCAGTCCTCCGGGACAGGGATATGGCTACACCTTC.

The V call is TRBV5-5, the J call TRBJ1-1, with TRBD1 as a possible D gene (5 bases). Germline assignment: CDR1 SGHKS and CDR2 YYEKEE (reference sequence). The length of the CDR3 is 14 residues. V lost 2 bases to trimming and J lost 3 bases, with 11 bases between them. Here the CDR3 DNA reads TGTGCCAGCAGCTTAGGGGCATGGGACACTGAAGCTTTCTTT. Translating it yields CASSLGAWDTEAFF.

V gene TRBV19 combines with J gene TRBJ1-3; 8 bases match TRBD1. Germline V lookup: CDR1 LNHDA, CDR2 SQIVND (reference sequence). The junction had 9 bases not matched to a gene; V was cut back by 10 bases and J by 4 bases. This CDR3 spans 14 amino acids. The CDR3 bases are TGTGCCACGCGAGACAGGGGATCCGGAAACACCATATATTTT. It translates to CATRDRGSGNTIYF. The full variable domain, with the rest looked up from reference TRBV19 and TRBJ1-3, is DGGITQSPKYLFRKEGQNVTLSCEQNLNHDAMYWYRQDPGQGLRLIYYSQIVNDFQKGDIAEGYSVSREKKESFPLTVTSAQKNPTAFYLCATRDRGSGNTIYFGEGSWLTVV.

The chain has TRBV7-3 and TRBJ2-5; D is undetermined. Germline V gene lookup returns CDR1 SGHTA and CDR2 FQGTGA. CDR3 length: 13 residues. V shed 3 bases and J shed 7 bases, with 12 bases lying between them. The CDR3 sequence is CASSLGPLGTQYF. CDR3 bases: TGTGCCAGCAGCTTGGGCCCACTGGGGACCCAGTACTTC.

CDR3 nucleotide sequence: TGCGCCAGCAGCTTGGTGGGGGGGCCCCCAGGGACCCAGTACTTC. Its translation: CASSLVGGPPGTQYF. The V gene is TRBV5-1, the J gene TRBJ2-5; D is perhaps TRBD2 (7 bases). The CDR3 has 15 amino acids. The germline V gene has CDR1 SGHRS and CDR2 YFSETQ. Trimming took off 0 bases at V and 7 bases at J, with 16 bases between the two ends.

The chain joins TRBV5-1 to TRBJ1-1, with D perhaps TRBD1 (6 bases). V dropped 4 bases and J dropped 5 bases, with 9 bases sitting between them. This CDR3 comprises 12 residues. Germline lookup yields CDR1 SGHRS and CDR2 YFSETQ. Here the CDR3 reads CASSLGTTEAFF. CDR3 nucleotide sequence: TGCGCCAGCAGCCTGGGGACAACTGAAGCTTTCTTT.

This chain links TRBV30 with TRBJ1-6; no firm D call. Germline CDR1 is GTSNPN and CDR2 is SVGIG (reference sequence). The V end was cut by 0 bases, the J end by 7 bases, with 13 bases between. The CDR3 runs to 15 residues. The CDR3 reads CAWSVNPGRNSPLHF. The CDR3 bases are TGTGCCTGGAGTGTAAATCCGGGGAGAAATTCACCCCTCCACTTT.

The chain couples TRBV5-1 to TRBJ1-2, with TRBD1 identical over 7 bases. Looked up from germline, CDR1 is SGHRS and CDR2 is YFSETQ. With 4 bases clipped from V and 2 bases from J, the junction kept 5 bases outside the gene matches. The CDR3 runs to 14 residues. The CDR3 sequence is CASSPSGQNYGYTF. The CDR3 nucleotides read TGCGCCAGCAGCCCCTCGGGACAGAACTATGGCTACACCTTC.

The chain combines TRBV5-1 with TRBJ2-3; the D gene is possibly TRBD1 (6 bases). The V gene lost 0 bases and the J gene lost 4 bases, with 12 bases spanning the gap. Germline lookup yields CDR1 SGHRS and CDR2 YFSETQ. The CDR3 runs 15 residues. The CDR3 region is CASSLALTGPDTQYF. In nucleotides, the CDR3 is TGCGCCAGCAGCTTGGCCTTAACAGGGCCAGATACGCAGTATTTT.

The sample holds a few counts of this clone. In nucleotides, the CDR3 is TGCGCCAGCAGCTTGAGGGGGCGCAACACTGAAGCTTTCTTT. This codes for CASSLRGRNTEAFF. V and J are TRBV5-1 and TRBJ1-1; 7 bases match TRBD1. CDR3 size: 14 residues. From germline, CDR1 is SGHRS and CDR2 YFSETQ. Germline trimming cut 1 base from V and 2 bases from J; bases unmatched to any gene: 2.

J is TRBJ2-1 and V is TRBV9; TRBD1 is a possible D gene (6 bases). The CDR3 sequence is 13 residues long. Per the germline V gene, CDR1 is SGDLS and CDR2 is YYNGEE. V was trimmed by 0 bases and J by 7 bases, leaving 8 bases between them. The CDR3 spells CASSVEGVNEQFF. The CDR3 DNA reads as TGTGCCAGCAGCGTAGAGGGGGTGAATGAGCAGTTCTTC.

As DNA, the CDR3 is TGTGCCAGCAGTTTATCAGCGATCGGCGGGGACTCTGGAAACACCATATATTTT. It codes for CASSLSAIGGDSGNTIYF. The J gene is TRBJ1-3, the V gene TRBV27; D unresolved. Per germline, CDR1 MNHEY and CDR2 SMNVEV (reference sequence). This CDR3 comprises 18 residues. Trimming took off 0 bases at V and 0 bases at J, with 15 bases between the two ends.

This chain links TRBV27 with TRBJ2-1, with 11 bases that match TRBD2. CDR1 and CDR2 (germline): MNHEY, SMNVEV (reference sequence). The CDR3 contains 16 residues. V lost 3 bases and J lost 2; bases outside the gene matches: 3. In DNA, the CDR3 is TGTGCCAGCAGTTTTATGACTAGCGGGGCCTACAATGAGCAGTTCTTC. This codes for CASSFMTSGAYNEQFF.

This clone occurred once. The V gene is TRBV5-6, the J gene TRBJ1-2; a weak D match, TRBD1 (5 bases). The CDR3 consists of 16 residues. Trimming left V 4 bases short and J 5 bases short, with 21 bases between. Per germline, CDR1 SGHDT and CDR2 YYEEEE. The CDR3 spells CASSLRGKGRGYGYTF. The CDR3 DNA reads as TGTGCCAGCAGCCTACGAGGGAAAGGGAGGGGTTATGGCTACACCTTC.

The V and J genes are TRBV5-1 and TRBJ1-6; D uncertain. Germline V CDR1 and CDR2: SGHRS, YFSETQ. Trimming cost V 4 bases and J 9 bases, with 17 bases left between them. This CDR3 has 15 amino acids. The CDR3 DNA sequence: TGCGCCAGCAGCCCTGGTCATCCAGGCATTTCACCCCTCCACTTT. Translating gives CASSPGHPGISPLHF.

The rearrangement links TRBV27 to TRBJ2-7; TRBD1 matches 7 bases. V was pared by 5 bases and J by 4 bases, with 5 bases of the junction left unmatched. Germline V gives CDR1 MNHEY, CDR2 SMNVEV (reference sequence). There are 13 residues in the CDR3. The CDR3 region has the DNA TGTGCCAGCAGTCCGACAGGGAATTACGAGCAGTACTTC. Protein product: CASSPTGNYEQYF.

This sequence joins TRBV4-2 and TRBJ2-2; D perhaps matches TRBD1 (6 bases). The germline V and J ends were trimmed by 1 base and 4 bases, with 10 bases remaining between them. The germline V gene encodes CDR1 LGHNA and CDR2 YNFKEQ. The CDR3 has 15 residues. The CDR3 spells CASSQVRGGTGELFF. Written as DNA, the CDR3 is TGTGCCAGCAGCCAAGTCAGGGGCGGCACCGGGGAGCTGTTTTTT.

This clone has a handful of counts. The chain joins TRBV18 to TRBJ2-7; 8 bases match TRBD1. Germline assignment: CDR1 KGHSH and CDR2 LQKENI. The CDR3 has 14 residues. The junction had 8 bases not matched to a gene; V was cut back by 6 bases and J by 4 bases. In nucleotides, the CDR3 is TGTGCCAGCTCGCCTCAGGGGGCTGGGTACGAGCAGTACTTC. This sequence encodes CASSPQGAGYEQYF.

CDR3 bases: TGTGCCAGCAGCCTCAGCTCCTACGAGCAGTACTTC. The encoded protein is CASSLSSYEQYF. The genes are TRBV14 and TRBJ2-7; the D is unclear. The germline V gene encodes CDR1 SGHDN and CDR2 FVKESK. V lost 4 bases, J lost 0 bases, and 4 bases lay in between. The CDR3 spans 12 residues.

The V gene is TRBV27, the J gene TRBJ2-7; perhaps TRBD1 as D (6 bases). The germline V gene has CDR1 MNHEY and CDR2 SMNVEV (reference sequence). The CDR3 has 15 amino acids. V dropped 3 bases and J dropped 7 bases, with 19 bases sitting between them. For the CDR3, the DNA is TGTGCCAGCAGTTTTGGGGAAAACAGGGCATGGGAGCAGTACTTC. Residues: CASSFGENRAWEQYF.

J is TRBJ2-7 and V is TRBV9, with 7 bases that match TRBD1. The CDR3 totals 15 residues. The ends lost 4 bases at V and 3 bases at J; junction bases unmatched: 10. Germline lookup yields CDR1 SGDLS and CDR2 YYNGEE. In DNA, the CDR3 is TGTGCCAGCAGCTCCCGACAGGGTTCCTTCTACGAGCAGTACTTC. It yields the protein CASSSRQGSFYEQYF.

This sequence joins TRBV6-5 and TRBJ1-4; 7 nucleotides match TRBD1. The trim removed 8 bases at V and 6 bases at J, leaving 6 bases unmatched. CDR1 MNHEY and CDR2 SVGAGI come from the germline V gene. The CDR3 has 13 amino acids. CDR3 sequence: CASERDRDEKLFF. CDR3 nucleotide sequence: TGTGCCAGCGAGCGAGACAGGGATGAAAAACTGTTTTTT.

This clone was counted between two and nine times. In the same sample, other DNA sequences code for this CDR3. CDR3 amino acids: CAWSGGENTEAFF. Here the CDR3 DNA reads TGTGCCTGGAGTGGCGGGGAGAACACTGAAGCTTTCTTT. The rearrangement uses TRBV30 and TRBJ1-1, with D uncertain. The CDR3 runs 13 residues. The V end lost 1 base, the J end lost 1 base, and 7 bases lay between the germline ends. Germline V gene data show CDR1 as GTSNPN and CDR2 as SVGIG (reference sequence). Looking up the rest from reference TRBV30 and TRBJ1-1 gives the full variable domain: SQTIHQWPATLVQPVGSPLSLECTVEGTSNPNLYWYRQAAGRGLQLLFYSVGIGQISSEVPQNLSASRPQDRQFILSSKKLLLSDSGFYLCAWSGGENTEAFFGQGTRLTVV.

The rearrangement uses TRBV6-1 and TRBJ2-7; 9 nucleotides line up with TRBD1. This CDR3 has 15 amino acids. CDR1 and CDR2 (germline): MNHNS, SASEGT. Losses at the gene ends were 1 base for V and 2 bases for J; bases not matched to a gene: 3. CDR3 nucleotide sequence: TGTGCCAGCAGTGAAGTGGGGACAGGGACCTACGAGCAGTACTTC. Amino acid sequence: CASSEVGTGTYEQYF.

The rearrangement joins TRBV19 to TRBJ1-4; TRBD1 aligns across 7 bases. The CDR3 runs 14 residues. Germline CDR1 reads LNHDA; CDR2 reads SQIVND (reference sequence). Trimming at V came to 2 bases and at J to 6 bases, leaving 3 bases not matched to a gene. CDR3 sequence: CASSIFGTDEKLFF. CDR3 coding DNA: TGTGCCAGTAGTATATTTGGGACAGATGAAAAACTGTTTTTT.

V gene TRBV18 combines with J gene TRBJ1-4, with D tentatively TRBD1 (6 bases). Between the trimmed V and J ends, which lost 8 bases and 5 bases, there was a span of 15 bases. Germline CDR1 reads KGHSH; CDR2 reads LQKENI. The CDR3 contains 14 residues. DNA for the CDR3: TGTGCCAGCCGACGGGGGGCGGCAAATGAAAAACTGTTTTTT. Translated: CASRRGAANEKLFF.

The V call is TRBV12-3 or TRBV12-4, the J call TRBJ1-1; D ambiguous. The CDR3 loop spans 13 amino acids. V was trimmed by 3 bases and J by 1 base, leaving 6 bases between them. CDR3 residues: CASSFEENTEAFF. In DNA, the CDR3 is TGTGCCAGCAGTTTTGAGGAGAACACTGAAGCTTTCTTT.